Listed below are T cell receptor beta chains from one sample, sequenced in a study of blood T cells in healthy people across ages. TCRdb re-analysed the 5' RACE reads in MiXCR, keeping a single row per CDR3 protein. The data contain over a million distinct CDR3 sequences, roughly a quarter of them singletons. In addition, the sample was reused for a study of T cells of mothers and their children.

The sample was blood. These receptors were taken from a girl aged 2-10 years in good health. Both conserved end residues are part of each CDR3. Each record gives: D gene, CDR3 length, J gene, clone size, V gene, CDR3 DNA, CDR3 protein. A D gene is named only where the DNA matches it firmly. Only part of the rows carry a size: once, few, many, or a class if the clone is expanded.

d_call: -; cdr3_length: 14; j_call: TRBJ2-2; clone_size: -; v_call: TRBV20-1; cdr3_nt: TGCAGTAGACCGGGGCTAGATGAAACCGGGGAGCTGTTTTTT; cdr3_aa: CSRPGLDETGELFF
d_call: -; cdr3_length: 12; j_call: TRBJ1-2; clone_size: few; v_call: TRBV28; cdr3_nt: TGTGCCATCAAGGGGTCAAGACGTGGCTACACCTTC; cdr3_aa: CAIKGSRRGYTF
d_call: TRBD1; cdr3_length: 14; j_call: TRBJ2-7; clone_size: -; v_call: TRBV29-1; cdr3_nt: TGCAGCGTCGGGCTGACAGGGACCCTAAGCGAGCAGTACTTC; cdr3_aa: CSVGLTGTLSEQYF
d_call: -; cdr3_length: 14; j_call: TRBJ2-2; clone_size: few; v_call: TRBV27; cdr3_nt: TGTGCCAGCAGTCGGGGGAGCGGCACCGGGGAGCTGTTTTTT; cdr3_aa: CASSRGSGTGELFF
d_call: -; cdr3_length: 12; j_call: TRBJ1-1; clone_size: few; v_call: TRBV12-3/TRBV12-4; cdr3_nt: TGTGCCAGCAGTCGTGGGACGGTTGGGGCTTTCTTT; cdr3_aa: CASSRGTVGAFF
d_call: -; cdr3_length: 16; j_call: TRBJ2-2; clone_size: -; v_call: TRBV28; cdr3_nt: TGTGCCAGCAGTCAACCCCGAAAGAAGGACACCGGGGAGCTGTTTTTT; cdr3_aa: CASSQPRKKDTGELFF
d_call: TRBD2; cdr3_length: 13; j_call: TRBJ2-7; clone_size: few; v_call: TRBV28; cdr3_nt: TGTGCCAGCAGCGCCGGGACTAGCGGGGGAGTAACCTTC; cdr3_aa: CASSAGTSGGVTF
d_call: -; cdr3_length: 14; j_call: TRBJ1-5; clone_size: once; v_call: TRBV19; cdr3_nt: TGTGCCAGTAGTCGGATACCTAGCAATCAGCCCCAGCATTTT; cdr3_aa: CASSRIPSNQPQHF
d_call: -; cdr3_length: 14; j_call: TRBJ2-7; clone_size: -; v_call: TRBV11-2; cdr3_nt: TGTGCCAGCGGCCAGGCCGGGACTTCTTACGAGCAGTACTTC; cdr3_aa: CASGQAGTSYEQYF
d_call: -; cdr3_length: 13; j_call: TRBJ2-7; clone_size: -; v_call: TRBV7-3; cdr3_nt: TGTGCCAGCAGCTTGGGACGGTCGTTTCCGCAGTACTTC; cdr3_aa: CASSLGRSFPQYF
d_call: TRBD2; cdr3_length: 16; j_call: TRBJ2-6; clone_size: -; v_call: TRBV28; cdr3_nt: TGTGCCAGCAGTTTAAGCGGGGTCTATGGGGCCAACGTCCTGACTTTC; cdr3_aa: CASSLSGVYGANVLTF
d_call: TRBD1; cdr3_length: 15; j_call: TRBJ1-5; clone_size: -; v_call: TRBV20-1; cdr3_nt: TGCAGTGCTAGACGGCGAGGGGGCGGCAATCAGCCCCAGCATTTT; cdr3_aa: CSARRRGGGNQPQHF
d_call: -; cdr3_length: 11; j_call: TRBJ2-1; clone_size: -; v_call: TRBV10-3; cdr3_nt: TGTGCCATCAGGGGGGAGAATGAGCAGTTCTTC; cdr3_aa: CAIRGENEQFF
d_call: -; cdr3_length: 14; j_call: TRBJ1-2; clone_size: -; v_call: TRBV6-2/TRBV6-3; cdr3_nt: TGTGCCAGCAGGGCTTTGCGCCTCAACTATGGCTACACCTTC; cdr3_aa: CASRALRLNYGYTF
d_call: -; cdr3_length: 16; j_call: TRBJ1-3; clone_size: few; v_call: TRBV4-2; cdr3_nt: TGTGCCAGCAGCCATCTATCCCAGGACGCTGGAAACACCATATATTTT; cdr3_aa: CASSHLSQDAGNTIYF
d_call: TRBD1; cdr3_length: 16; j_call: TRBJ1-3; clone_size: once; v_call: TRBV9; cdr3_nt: TGTGCCAGCAGCCTCTACCAGGGGGGAGGTGGAAACACCATATATTTT; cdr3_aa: CASSLYQGGGGNTIYF
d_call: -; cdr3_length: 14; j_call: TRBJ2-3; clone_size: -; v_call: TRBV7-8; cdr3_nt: TGTGCCAGCAGCGGACCGGCCAGAACAGATACGCAGTATTTT; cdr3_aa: CASSGPARTDTQYF
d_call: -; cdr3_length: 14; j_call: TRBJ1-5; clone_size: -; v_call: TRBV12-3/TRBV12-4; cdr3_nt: TGTGCCAGCAACCTCTGGGGTAATCATCAGCCCCAGCATTTT; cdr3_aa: CASNLWGNHQPQHF
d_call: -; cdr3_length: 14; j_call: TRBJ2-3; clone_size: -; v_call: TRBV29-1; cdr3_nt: TGCAGCGTTGAAGGGACAGAGAACACAGATACGCAGTATTTT; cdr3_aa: CSVEGTENTDTQYF
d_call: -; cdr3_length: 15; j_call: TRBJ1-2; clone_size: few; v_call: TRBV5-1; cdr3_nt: TGCGCCAGCAGCTTGGACGGGACAACAATTTATGGCTACACCTTC; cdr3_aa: CASSLDGTTIYGYTF
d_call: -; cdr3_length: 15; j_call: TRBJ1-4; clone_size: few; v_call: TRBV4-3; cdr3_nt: TGCGCCAGCAGCCAAATATGGGAGACTAATGAAAAACTGTTTTTT; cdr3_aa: CASSQIWETNEKLFF
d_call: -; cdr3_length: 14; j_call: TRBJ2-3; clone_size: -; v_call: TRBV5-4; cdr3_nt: TGTGCCAGCAGCCCCATGGGAGCAGCAGATACGCAGTATTTT; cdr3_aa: CASSPMGAADTQYF
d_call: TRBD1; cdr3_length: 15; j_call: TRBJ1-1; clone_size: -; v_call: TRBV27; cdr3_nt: TGTGCCAGCAGTTCCCGGACAGGGGGGAACACTGAAGCTTTCTTT; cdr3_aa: CASSSRTGGNTEAFF
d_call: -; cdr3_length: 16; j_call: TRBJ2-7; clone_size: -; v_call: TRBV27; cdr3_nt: TGTGCCAGCAGTTCCTCGGGGGGCGATTTTGGCTACGAGCAGTACTTC; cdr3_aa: CASSSSGGDFGYEQYF
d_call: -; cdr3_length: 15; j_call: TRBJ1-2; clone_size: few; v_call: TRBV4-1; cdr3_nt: TGCGCCAGCAGCCAAGGGAACAGCCTCAACTATGGCTACACCTTC; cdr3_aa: CASSQGNSLNYGYTF
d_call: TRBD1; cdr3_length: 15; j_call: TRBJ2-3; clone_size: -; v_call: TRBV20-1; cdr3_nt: TGCAGTCCATTTCACAGGGGGGCCAGGACAGATACGCAGTATTTT; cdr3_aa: CSPFHRGARTDTQYF
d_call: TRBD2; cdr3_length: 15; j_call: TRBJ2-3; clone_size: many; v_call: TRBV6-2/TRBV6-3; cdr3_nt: TGTGCCAGCAGTTATCTAGCGGGGAGCACAGATACGCAGTATTTT; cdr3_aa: CASSYLAGSTDTQYF
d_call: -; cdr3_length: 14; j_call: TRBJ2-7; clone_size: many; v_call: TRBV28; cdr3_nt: TGTGCCAGCAGTTTGCCCGGAATGGGGAACGAGCAGTACTTC; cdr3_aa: CASSLPGMGNEQYF
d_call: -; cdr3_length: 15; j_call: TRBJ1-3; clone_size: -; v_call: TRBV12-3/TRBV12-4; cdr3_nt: TGTGCCAGCAGTTTAGGTGAGGGTGCCGGAAACACCATATATTTT; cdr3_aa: CASSLGEGAGNTIYF
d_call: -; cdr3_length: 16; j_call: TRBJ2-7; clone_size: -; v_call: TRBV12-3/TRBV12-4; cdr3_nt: TGTGCCACCTCACCAAACCGGGCTTCATACTCCTACGAGCAGTACTTC; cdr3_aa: CATSPNRASYSYEQYF
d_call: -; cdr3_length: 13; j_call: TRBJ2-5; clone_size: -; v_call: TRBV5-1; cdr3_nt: TGCGCCAGCAGGAGGAGGACAGAAGAGACCCAGTACTTC; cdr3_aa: CASRRRTEETQYF
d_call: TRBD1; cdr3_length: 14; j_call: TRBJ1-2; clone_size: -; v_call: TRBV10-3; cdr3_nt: TGTGCCATCAGAACTGGGACAGCTAACTATGGCTACACCTTC; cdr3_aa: CAIRTGTANYGYTF
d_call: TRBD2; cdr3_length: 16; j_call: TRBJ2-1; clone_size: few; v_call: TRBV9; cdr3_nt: TGTGCCAGCAGCGGAGGTACTAGCGGGGGGGCTAGTGAGCAGTTCTTC; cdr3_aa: CASSGGTSGGASEQFF
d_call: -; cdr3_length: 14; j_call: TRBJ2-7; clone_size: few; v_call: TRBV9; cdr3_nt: TGTGCCAGCAGCGTTTTGATCCAGGGGGGGGAGCAGTACTTC; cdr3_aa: CASSVLIQGGEQYF